This T cell receptor beta chain was recorded in a study of cytomegalovirus exposure and HLA in healthy donors. Between the trimmed V and J ends, which lost 2 bases and 1 base, there was a span of 11 bases. The CDR3 is 16 amino acids. Per the germline V gene, CDR1 is LNHDA and CDR2 is SQIVND (reference sequence). Primers: 60 Vbeta forward and 13 Jbeta reverse. The repertoire was sequenced with immunoSEQ multiplex PCR; TCRdb's copy has only in-frame clones and lacks some. The table records around 85,000 clones, about 80% of them present only once. This TCR was recovered from a woman in her 50s in good health and CMV-seropositive. This chain joins TRBV19 and TRBJ2-2; tentative D call: TRBD1 (6 bases). What was sequenced was PBMCs. CDR3 nucleotides: TGTGCCAGTAGTATATACCCAGGGGTGAACACCGGGGAGCTGTTTTTT. Amino acids: CASSIYPGVNTGELFF.